The next 32 T cell receptor beta chains were all read from a single sample in a study of T-cell reconstitution after alpha-beta-depleted transplantation in children. It was with unique molecular identifiers that the TCRbeta library was prepared. A single record per CDR3 protein comes from TCRdb applying MiXCR to the PCR reads. The sample gives more than 300,000 distinct CDR3 sequences, 15% to 20% of which show up once; around 43% is in the top ten. The source material was PBMCs, mostly from graft donor cells, sampled 360 days after TCRalphabeta/CD19-depleted stem cell transplant. Receptors originate from a male patient aged 2 to 10 who had a stem cell transplant for acute lymphoblastic leukemia, so the T cells may come from the graft donor.

This clonotype was counted a few times. The chain employs TRBV28 and TRBJ2-7; D uncertain. Germline CDR1 is MDHEN and CDR2 is SYDVKM. The CDR3 spans 12 residues. The V end lost 4 bases, the J end lost 7 bases, and 11 bases lay between the germline ends. Here the CDR3 reads CASSSGPLEQYF. CDR3 in DNA: TGTGCCAGCAGTTCTGGGCCCTTGGAGCAGTACTTC. Combining the CDR3 with reference TRBV28 and TRBJ2-7 gives the whole variable domain DVKVTQSSRYLVKRTGEKVFLECVQDMDHENMFWYRQDPGLGLRLIYFSYDVKMKEKGDIPEGYSVSREKKERFSLILESASTNQTSMYLCASSSGPLEQYFGPGTRLTVT.

This clonotype is deemed medium-sized. The V and J genes are TRBV29-1 and TRBJ2-1; a possible D gene is TRBD1 (5 bases). Germline V gives CDR1 SQVTM, CDR2 ANQGSEA. Trimming removed 1 base at V and 1 base at J, with 29 bases between. The CDR3 has 21 amino acids. CDR3 DNA: TGCAGCGTTGAAGCCCCTTCCGTGGCAGGGCAGTATCAAGTATCCTACAATGAGCAGTTCTTC. It is translated as CSVEAPSVAGQYQVSYNEQFF.

The genes are TRBV29-1 and TRBJ2-5, with 7 bases matching TRBD1. With V trimmed by 6 bases and J by 4 bases, 11 bases remained unmatched. This CDR3 has 14 amino acids. Germline CDR1 reads SQVTM; CDR2 reads ANQGSEA. CDR3 nucleotides: TGCAGCGTAGACGTACAGGGGATTCGAGAGACCCAGTACTTC. Protein sequence: CSVDVQGIRETQYF.

This clonotype has just a few counts. The chain uses TRBV29-1 and TRBJ2-2; 8 nucleotides line up with TRBD2. There are 14 residues in the CDR3. Germline V gene data show CDR1 as SQVTM and CDR2 as ANQGSEA. J gave up 2 bases and V 7 bases, and 6 bases lay outside the gene matches. CDR3: CSAFGLANTGELFF. The CDR3 coding sequence is TGCAGCGCCTTTGGACTAGCAAACACCGGGGAGCTGTTTTTT.

This clonotype has only a few counts. This rearrangement joins TRBV5-1 to TRBJ2-4, with D perhaps matching TRBD1 (6 bases). This CDR3 contains 17 residues. Germline CDR1 is SGHRS and CDR2 is YFSETQ. Trimming stripped 1 base from V and 0 bases from J, with 14 bases between. This CDR3 reads CASSLSYRARAKNIQYF. The CDR3, as DNA: TGCGCCAGCAGCTTGTCTTACAGGGCTCGAGCCAAAAACATTCAGTACTTC.

This clonotype was seen repeatedly, ten times or more. The chain couples TRBV20-1 to TRBJ2-6; 7 bases map to TRBD1. The V segment lost 3 bases and the J segment 0 bases; nucleotides outside the gene matches: 8. This CDR3 spans 17 amino acids. The germline CDR1 and CDR2 sequences are DFQATT and SNEGSKA (reference sequence). As DNA, the CDR3 is TGCAGTGCTAGGCAGGACAGGCCTCACTCTGGGGCCAACGTCCTGACTTTC. This gives the protein CSARQDRPHSGANVLTF.

This clonotype was counted a few times. The rearrangement uses TRBV28 and TRBJ2-1, with D maybe TRBD2 (5 bases). The germline CDR1 and CDR2 sequences are MDHEN and SYDVKM. The CDR3 totals 16 residues. Trimming removed 5 bases from V and 0 bases from J, with 14 bases in between. CDR3 nucleotide sequence: TGTGCCAGCAGTCCATTCCTAGGGAGCTCCTACAATGAGCAGTTCTTC. It is translated as CASSPFLGSSYNEQFF.

The sample holds a few counts of this clonotype. The CDR3: CASSLTGDGQETQYF. CDR3 bases: TGTGCCAGCAGCCTAACAGGGGACGGGCAAGAGACCCAGTACTTC. This chain uses TRBV4-2 with TRBJ2-5, with 7 bases matching TRBD1. Per the germline V gene, CDR1 is LGHNA and CDR2 is YNFKEQ. V was clipped by 4 bases and J by 2 bases; unmatched bases: 7. The CDR3 has 15 amino acids.

The chain has TRBV15 and TRBJ2-1; maybe TRBD1 (6 bases). The CDR3 covers 16 residues. V was pared by 2 bases and J by 5 bases, with 16 bases between. Germline CDR1 reads LNHNV; CDR2 reads YYDKDF (reference sequence). The CDR3 sequence: CATSRKVGTMNNEQFF. The CDR3 DNA is TGTGCCACCAGCAGAAAGGTTGGGACAATGAACAATGAGCAGTTCTTC.

This clonotype was detected ten times or more. The chain employs TRBV12-3 or TRBV12-4 and TRBJ2-1; D is undetermined. The germline V and J ends were trimmed by 6 bases and 4 bases, with 10 bases remaining between them. The CDR3 runs to 13 residues. The CDR3 here is CASRWSGYNEQFF. For the CDR3, the DNA is TGTGCCAGCAGGTGGTCGGGTTACAATGAGCAGTTCTTC.

The V call is TRBV12-3 or TRBV12-4, the J call TRBJ1-5; D is uncertain. The CDR3 totals 14 residues. V lost 0 bases to trimming and J lost 2 bases, with 5 bases between them. The CDR3 here is CASSLARGNQPQHF. DNA for the CDR3: TGTGCCAGCAGTTTAGCCCGGGGCAATCAGCCCCAGCATTTT.

This clonotype came up a few times. V and J are TRBV28 and TRBJ2-7; D uncertain. Per the germline V gene, CDR1 is MDHEN and CDR2 is SYDVKM. V lost 5 bases and J lost 2, with 22 bases in between. The CDR3 is 17 amino acids. CDR3 nucleotide sequence: TGTGCCAGCAGTCCCCTGGAAGAACCTTCTGGGACCTACGAGCAGTACTTC. Its translation: CASSPLEEPSGTYEQYF.

V and J are TRBV10-3 and TRBJ2-2; tentatively, D is TRBD1 (7 bases). V was trimmed by 3 bases and J by 3 bases, leaving 11 bases between them. The CDR3 spans 15 residues. Germline assignment: CDR1 ENHRY and CDR2 SYGVKD. The CDR3 is CAISDAGQHTGELFF. The CDR3 DNA follows: TGTGCCATCAGTGATGCGGGACAGCACACCGGGGAGCTGTTTTTT.

Only a few counts were recorded for this clonotype. The CDR3 region is CASSQDAAGGRGTQYF. The CDR3 DNA follows: TGTGCCAGCAGCCAAGATGCGGCGGGAGGGCGGGGTACGCAGTATTTT. This chain connects TRBV4-2 to TRBJ2-3; 9 positions agree with TRBD2. The CDR3 has 16 residues. Germline assignment: CDR1 LGHNA and CDR2 YNFKEQ. V was clipped by 0 bases and J by 8 bases; unmatched bases: 9.

The gene calls are TRBV12-5 and TRBJ2-1, with TRBD2 identical over 16 bases. The germline V gene encodes CDR1 LGHNT and CDR2 FRNRAP. The V gene end was trimmed by 8 bases and the J gene end by 6 bases; junction bases not matched to a gene: 19. The CDR3 runs 20 residues. The DNA of the CDR3 is TGTGCTAGTTCGACCCGCCTGGGGGGACTAGCGGGAGGGTCCCCCAATGAGCAGTTCTTC. Encoded protein: CASSTRLGGLAGGSPNEQFF.

This clonotype was seen a handful of times. V and J are TRBV28 and TRBJ1-1; D is uncertain. Germline lookup yields CDR1 MDHEN and CDR2 SYDVKM. V lost 4 bases and J 10 bases, leaving 16 bases between the germline ends. The length of the CDR3 is 13 residues. As DNA, the CDR3 is TGTGCCAGCAGTTCTTCACCGGTACCCGGAGCTTTCTTT. As protein: CASSSSPVPGAFF.

This sequence joins TRBV4-1 and TRBJ1-1, with D hard to call. Germline loops: CDR1 MGHRA, CDR2 YSYEKL. The CDR3 contains 14 residues. Trimming removed 0 bases at V and 0 bases at J, with 5 bases between. CDR3 sequence: CASSQEVLNTEAFF. DNA for the CDR3: TGCGCCAGCAGCCAAGAGGTCCTGAACACTGAAGCTTTCTTT.

The genes are TRBV3-1 and TRBJ1-4, with D unresolved. The CDR3 covers 18 residues. CDR1 is LGHDT and CDR2 is YNNKEL in the germline V gene (reference sequence). V shed 0 bases and J shed 7 bases, with 21 bases lying between them. The CDR3 bases are TGTGCCAGCAGCCAAGAGCGGCAGGAGGTCGTGGGTAGTGAAAAACTGTTTTTT. Translating it yields CASSQERQEVVGSEKLFF.

This clonotype occurred a few times. V and J are TRBV4-1 and TRBJ2-7; 7 positions agree with TRBD1. This CDR3 spans 13 amino acids. The trim removed 4 bases at V and 7 bases at J, leaving 7 bases unmatched. Germline V gives CDR1 MGHRA, CDR2 YSYEKL. DNA of the CDR3: TGCGCCAGCAGCCCCCGGGACAGAGGGGAGCAGTACTTC. Amino acids: CASSPRDRGEQYF.

The V gene is TRBV28, the J gene TRBJ1-4; 7 bases map to TRBD1. Germline V lookup: CDR1 MDHEN, CDR2 SYDVKM. V was pared by 6 bases and J by 5 bases, with 6 bases of the junction left unmatched. This CDR3 comprises 14 residues. CDR3 sequence reads: CASRIGGPNEKLFF. In DNA form, the CDR3 reads TGTGCCAGCAGGATAGGGGGCCCAAATGAAAAACTGTTTTTT.

V is TRBV4-3 and J is TRBJ2-3; D is possibly TRBD1 (5 bases). V shed 0 bases and J shed 6 bases, with 16 bases lying between them. From germline, CDR1 is LGHNA and CDR2 YSLEER. This CDR3 spans 16 amino acids. The CDR3 reads CASSQDGQGALDTQYF. The DNA of the CDR3 is TGCGCCAGCAGCCAAGATGGGCAGGGTGCATTGGATACGCAGTATTTT.

This clonotype was found many times. The chain is built from TRBV6-5 and TRBJ1-4; possible D gene TRBD1, 5 bases. This CDR3 spans 13 amino acids. V was shortened by 11 bases and J by 4 bases, with 14 bases between the two germline ends. Germline CDR1 MNHEY, CDR2 SVGAGI. The CDR3 region has the DNA TGTGCCGTGTCCCGGGGCTTTAATGAAAAACTGTTTTTT. Translated, it gives CAVSRGFNEKLFF.

The gene calls are TRBV7-9 and TRBJ2-1; 7 bases align to TRBD1. Unmatched junction bases numbered 11, after V lost 6 bases and J lost 6 bases. The CDR3 consists of 15 residues. Germline V lookup: CDR1 SEHNR, CDR2 FQNEAQ (reference sequence). CDR3 protein: CASRDDRELGNEQFF. CDR3 in DNA: TGTGCCAGCAGGGATGACAGGGAATTAGGCAATGAGCAGTTCTTC.

This clonotype showed up just a few times. This rearrangement joins TRBV12-3 or TRBV12-4 to TRBJ2-7; 7 bases line up with TRBD2. The CDR3 has 15 amino acids. V shed 6 bases, J shed 3 bases, and the junction held 11 bases outside the gene matches. The CDR3 loop is CASSRGAGVVYEQYF. CDR3 sequence (DNA): TGTGCCAGCAGCCGTGGTGCGGGAGTTGTCTACGAGCAGTACTTC.

The J gene is TRBJ2-5, the V gene TRBV12-3 or TRBV12-4; 14 positions agree with TRBD2. Germline trimming cut 6 bases from V and 5 bases from J; bases unmatched to any gene: 8. This CDR3 spans 16 amino acids. DNA of the CDR3: TGTGCCAGCAGCTCGACTAGCGGGAGGGCCTGGGAGACCCAGTACTTC. It codes for CASSSTSGRAWETQYF.

This clonotype showed up just a few times. The chain combines TRBV5-5 with TRBJ2-2, with D tentatively TRBD1 (5 bases). This CDR3 is built from 16 residues. Trimming removed 0 bases from V and 4 bases from J, with 13 bases in between. CDR1 and CDR2 from the germline V gene are SGHKS and YYEKEE (reference sequence). For the CDR3, the DNA is TGTGCCAGCAGCTTGGAAGGCAGGGTACGCACCGGGGAGCTGTTTTTT. Encoded protein: CASSLEGRVRTGELFF.

This clonotype has a handful of counts. Compared with germline, one end of the junction differs, possibly owing to a read error. V usage is TRBV7-7 and J usage is TRBJ2-5, with 10 nucleotides matching TRBD1. Germline-derived CDR1 and CDR2 are SSHAT and FNYEAQ (reference sequence). This CDR3 spans 13 amino acids. CDR3 region: CASSWDRGETQYF. DNA for the CDR3: TGTGCTAGCAGCTGGGACAGGGGAGAGACCCAGTACTTC. Using reference TRBV7-7 and TRBJ2-5 for the parts outside the CDR3, the full variable domain is GAGVSQSPRYKVTKRGQDVTLRCDPISSHATLYWYQQALGQGPEFLTYFNYEAQPDKSGLPSDRFSAERPEGSISTLTIQRTEQRDSAMYRCASSWDRGETQYFGPGTRLLVL.

The table lists this clonotype with many counts. The rearrangement links TRBV15 to TRBJ1-3; perhaps TRBD1 as D (5 bases). From germline, CDR1 is LNHNV and CDR2 YYDKDF (reference sequence). The CDR3 runs to 15 residues. Trimming took 0 bases from V and 4 from J, leaving 10 bases between them. The CDR3 sequence: CATSRDRQLGNTIYF. The CDR3 region has the DNA TGTGCCACCAGCAGAGATAGACAGCTCGGAAACACCATATATTTT. Using reference TRBV15 and TRBJ1-3 for the parts outside the CDR3, the full variable domain is DAMVIQNPRYQVTQFGKPVTLSCSQTLNHNVMYWYQQKSSQAPKLLFHYYDKDFNNEADTPDNFQSRRPNTSFCFLDIRSPGLGDTAMYLCATSRDRQLGNTIYFGEGSWLTVV.

The V and J genes are TRBV4-2 and TRBJ2-3, with D perhaps TRBD1 (7 bases). Germline-derived CDR1 and CDR2 are LGHNA and YNFKEQ. The CDR3 runs to 20 residues. Trimming took off 0 bases at V and 5 bases at J, with 27 bases between the two ends. The CDR3 region has the DNA TGTGCCAGCAGCCAAGATTTGGCAGGGGGAATGTGGAAAGCGGGAGATACGCAGTATTTT. Translating gives CASSQDLAGGMWKAGDTQYF.

Comment on this clonotype: No conserved phenylalanine or tryptophan is present at the end of the CDR3, so a read error is the likely explanation. V and J are TRBV18 and TRBJ1-4; D is unclear. CDR3 length: 14 residues. Germline loops: CDR1 KGHSH, CDR2 LQKENI. V was pared by 11 bases and J by 0 bases, with 13 bases between. CDR3 sequence: CASHPGATNEKLFY. The CDR3 coding sequence is TGTGCCTCCCACCCCGGTGCAACTAATGAAAAACTGTTTTAT.

In this sample, this clonotype turned up a few times. J is TRBJ1-4 and V is TRBV12-5; 7 bases are shared with TRBD1. V shed 1 base, J shed 6 bases, and the junction held 2 bases outside the gene matches. CDR3 size: 14 residues. CDR1 LGHNT and CDR2 FRNRAP come from the germline V gene. CDR3 sequence: CASGLGQGDEKLFF. The CDR3 nucleotides are TGTGCTAGTGGTTTGGGGCAGGGGGATGAAAAACTGTTTTTT.

This clonotype showed up just a few times. The genes are TRBV20-1 and TRBJ2-1, with D possibly being TRBD2 (6 bases). This CDR3 is 14 amino acids long. CDR1 DFQATT and CDR2 SNEGSKA come from the germline V gene (reference sequence). Trimming stripped 0 bases from V and 8 bases from J, with 14 bases between. CDR3 in DNA: TGCAGTGCTAGAGATCGGGGGTTTTTGTATGAGCAGTTCTTC. It translates to CSARDRGFLYEQFF.